This TCR beta chain was observed in a study of PD-L1 blockade in urothelial cancer. The CDR3 totals 13 residues. Trimming shortened V by 5 bases and J by 5 bases, and 10 bases separated the two germline ends. Looked up from germline, CDR1 is MNHEY and CDR2 is SMNVEV (reference sequence). Time point: pretreatment peripheral blood. In its sample, this clone was seen once. Sequencing was performed with immunoSEQ multiplex PCR; in TCRdb, only in-frame clones are kept and a portion is missing. The sample includes over 35,000 clones, 80% to 95% of them seen just once. This sequence was found in a woman aged 55-69 years with urothelial cancer. The sequences come from PBMCs, collected around atezolizumab (anti-PD-L1) treatment. The V call is TRBV27, the J call TRBJ1-5; D might be TRBD1 (5 bases). CDR3 bases: TGTGCCAGCAGTCACCAGGGTGATCAGCCCCAGCATTTT. Protein sequence: CASSHQGDQPQHF.